These 32 T cell receptor beta chains share one sample of origin, sequenced in a study of blood T cell repertoires in COVID-19. Only in-frame clones appear in the TCRdb table, and some are missing; sequencing was by immunoSEQ multiplex PCR. The table has roughly 97,000 clones, 90% seen once; the top ten hold 1.5% to 2%. Specimen: peripheral blood. These receptors all come from a man in his 60s with acute or convalescent COVID-19.

This chain connects TRBV5-1 to TRBJ1-2, with D perhaps matching TRBD1 (5 bases). The length of the CDR3 is 15 residues. Looked up from germline, CDR1 is SGHRS and CDR2 is YFSETQ. Trimming stripped 4 bases from V and 4 bases from J, with 17 bases between. In DNA form, the CDR3 reads TGCGCCAGCAGCCCCTCTTCATTGGGGGGCTATGGCTACACCTTC. This gives the protein CASSPSSLGGYGYTF.

The chain links TRBV11-2 to TRBJ1-1; 11 bases are shared with TRBD1. The CDR3 totals 15 residues. The V and J ends lost 5 bases and 6 bases, in that order; junction bases with no gene match: 8. Germline V gene data show CDR1 as SGHAT and CDR2 as FQNNGV. The DNA of the CDR3 is TGTGCCAGCAGCCCCCAACGGGGACAGGGGGCTGAAGCTTTCTTT. This translates into CASSPQRGQGAEAFF. Looking up the rest from reference TRBV11-2 and TRBJ1-1 gives the full variable domain: EAGVAQSPRYKIIEKRQSVAFWCNPISGHATLYWYQQILGQGPKLLIQFQNNGVVDDSQLPKDRFSAERLKGVDSTLKIQPAKLEDSAVYLCASSPQRGQGAEAFFGQGTRLTVV.

This chain links TRBV10-3 with TRBJ1-2, with TRBD1 matching over 10 bases. CDR1 is ENHRY, CDR2 SYGVKD, per germline. CDR3 size: 15 residues. With 4 bases clipped from V and 8 bases from J, the junction kept 10 bases outside the gene matches. CDR3 protein: CAISAGTGELGGYTF. CDR3 DNA sequence: TGTGCCATCAGTGCCGGGACAGGGGAACTGGGAGGCTACACCTTC.

This clone was seen just once. V is TRBV5-1 and J is TRBJ1-1, with 7 positions matching TRBD1. V was pared by 3 bases and J by 8 bases, with 13 bases of the junction left unmatched. Per the germline V gene, CDR1 is SGHRS and CDR2 is YFSETQ. The CDR3 consists of 15 residues. CDR3 amino acids: CASSWGGTAENEAFF. CDR3 coding DNA: TGCGCCAGCAGCTGGGGCGGGACAGCGGAAAACGAAGCTTTCTTT.

In this sample, this clone turned up a few times. Other DNA sequences in the sample encode the same CDR3. The CDR3 protein is CAISGQMNTEAFF. The CDR3 DNA reads TGTGCCATCTCGGGACAGATGAACACTGAAGCTTTCTTT. The chain links TRBV10-3 to TRBJ1-1, with 7 nucleotides matching TRBD1. CDR1 and CDR2 (germline): ENHRY, SYGVKD. The CDR3 totals 13 residues. The junction had 3 bases not matched to a gene; V was cut back by 8 bases and J by 0 bases.

The chain recombines TRBV7-8 with TRBJ2-5, with 7 nucleotides matching TRBD2. In germline, CDR1 is SGHVS, CDR2 FQNEAQ. V shed 1 base and J 3 bases; nucleotides not matched to a gene: 8. The CDR3 sequence is 16 residues long. CDR3 residues: CASSLGTASGEETQYF. CDR3 in DNA: TGTGCCAGCAGCTTAGGCACAGCTAGCGGTGAAGAGACCCAGTACTTC.

Turning to this clone: Different DNA sequences within this sample yield the same CDR3. This chain connects TRBV6-4 to TRBJ1-6; TRBD1 might be the D (5 bases). V dropped 6 bases and J dropped 7 bases, with 10 bases sitting between them. Germline CDR1 is MRHNA and CDR2 is SNTAGT. The CDR3 has 13 amino acids. The CDR3 DNA reads as TGTGCCAGCAGCGCAGGGAACAATTCACCCCTCCACTTT. Translation: CASSAGNNSPLHF.

This chain joins TRBV28 and TRBJ2-2; 10 nucleotides align to TRBD1. Germline V gene data show CDR1 as MDHEN and CDR2 as SYDVKM. V lost 5 bases to trimming and J lost 7 bases; unmatched junction nucleotides: 4. This CDR3 spans 14 amino acids. The CDR3 region is CASSQTGGGGELFF. The DNA for the CDR3 is TGTGCCAGCAGTCAGACAGGGGGCGGCGGGGAGCTGTTTTTT.

V and J are TRBV5-8 and TRBJ2-3; TRBD1 agrees at 7 bases. The ends lost 4 bases at V and 2 bases at J; junction bases unmatched: 7. CDR3 length equals 15 residues. In germline, CDR1 is SGHTS, CDR2 YDEGEE. CDR3 protein: CASSPGQPITDTQYF. The CDR3 nucleotides are TGTGCCAGCAGCCCGGGACAGCCCATCACAGATACGCAGTATTTT.

CDR3 DNA sequence: TGTGCCATAACTACCGGGACAGGGATCTATGGCTACACCTTC. Translation gives CAITTGTGIYGYTF. The J gene is TRBJ1-2, the V gene TRBV6-5; 9 bases match TRBD1. The CDR3 has 14 residues. Unmatched junction bases numbered 10, after V lost 10 bases and J lost 4 bases. Germline V gene sequence: CDR1 MNHEY, CDR2 SVGAGI.

This chain links TRBV6-5 with TRBJ1-1; D is possibly TRBD1 (5 bases). Germline lookup yields CDR1 MNHEY and CDR2 SVGAGI. The CDR3 covers 14 residues. V lost 9 bases and J 4 bases, leaving 18 bases between the germline ends. This chain's CDR3 is CASLPGGGSTEAFF. The CDR3 DNA reads as TGTGCCAGTCTCCCGGGCGGGGGGAGCACTGAAGCTTTCTTT.

Note on this clone: The same CDR3 also results from other DNA sequences found in this sample. This chain connects TRBV10-3 to TRBJ1-2; D is perhaps TRBD1 (5 bases). The CDR3 runs to 13 residues. The germline V and J ends were trimmed by 2 bases and 4 bases, with 8 bases remaining between them. CDR1 is ENHRY and CDR2 is SYGVKD in the germline V gene. This CDR3 reads CAISETGGYGYTF. CDR3 coding DNA: TGTGCCATCAGTGAGACCGGGGGCTATGGCTACACCTTC.

The J gene is TRBJ2-2, the V gene TRBV6-5; 7 bases are shared with TRBD1. Losses at the gene ends were 10 bases for V and 4 bases for J; bases not matched to a gene: 12. The CDR3 has 15 residues. Germline CDR1 MNHEY, CDR2 SVGAGI. The DNA of the CDR3 is TGTGCCACCCGGAGAGGGGGCGATGGCACCGGGGAGCTGTTTTTT. This sequence encodes CATRRGGDGTGELFF.

This chain joins TRBV4-1 and TRBJ2-6; 10 nucleotides agree with TRBD1. The CDR3 is 17 amino acids. V was pared by 4 bases and J by 0 bases, with 3 bases of the junction left unmatched. Germline loops: CDR1 MGHRA, CDR2 YSYEKL. In DNA form, the CDR3 reads TGCGCCAGCAGCCGGGGGACAGGGGACTCTGGGGCCAACGTCCTGACTTTC. Its protein product is CASSRGTGDSGANVLTF.

The chain links TRBV20-1 to TRBJ2-1; 9 bases are shared with TRBD1. Germline values: CDR1 DFQATT, CDR2 SNEGSKA (reference sequence). The V gene end was trimmed by 3 bases and the J gene end by 0 bases; junction bases not matched to a gene: 18. The CDR3 is 20 amino acids. The CDR3 DNA is TGCAGTGCTAGTGACGGCTCCGGGACAGGGATCATGAGCTCCTACAATGAGCAGTTCTTC. This sequence encodes CSASDGSGTGIMSSYNEQFF.

The rearrangement uses TRBV4-1 and TRBJ1-2; D possibly corresponds to TRBD1 (5 bases). The CDR3 consists of 14 residues. Looked up from germline, CDR1 is MGHRA and CDR2 is YSYEKL. V lost 0 bases and J 6 bases, leaving 11 bases between the germline ends. The chain's CDR3 is CASSQEQGGNGYTF. CDR3 nucleotides: TGCGCCAGCAGCCAAGAGCAGGGAGGCAATGGCTACACCTTC.

This rearrangement joins TRBV6-2 or TRBV6-3 to TRBJ1-5; D unclear. Germline V gives CDR1 MNHEY, CDR2 SVGEGT. Deletions cut 7 bases from V and 7 bases from J, with 17 bases between. The CDR3 has 14 residues. CDR3: CASNPGGYGQPQHF. CDR3 sequence (DNA): TGTGCCAGCAACCCAGGAGGGTACGGGCAGCCCCAGCATTTT.

The V call is TRBV30, the J call TRBJ2-3, with TRBD1 identical over 9 bases. V trimming: 3 bases; J trimming: 1 base; junction bases outside the gene matches: 8. CDR1 is GTSNPN and CDR2 is SVGIG in the germline V gene (reference sequence). There are 16 residues in the CDR3. CDR3 DNA: TGTGCCTGGAGCCACTACAGGGGGCAACGCACAGATACGCAGTATTTT. Its translation: CAWSHYRGQRTDTQYF.

The V and J genes are TRBV5-1 and TRBJ1-2, with D possibly being TRBD1 (6 bases). Trimming shortened V by 0 bases and J by 3 bases, and 9 bases separated the two germline ends. There are 14 residues in the CDR3. Germline V lookup: CDR1 SGHRS, CDR2 YFSETQ. The CDR3 here is CASSLEPGDYGYTF. CDR3 nucleotide sequence: TGCGCCAGCAGCTTGGAACCAGGGGACTATGGCTACACCTTC.

The V gene is TRBV5-4, the J gene TRBJ2-1; 8 bases are a match to TRBD2. The CDR3 length is 13 residues. Trimming cost V 2 bases and J 9 bases; bases outside gene matches: 4. Germline CDR1 is SGHNT and CDR2 is YYREEE (reference sequence). Here the CDR3 DNA reads TGTGCCAGCAGCTTAGCGGGGGTCGGTGAGCAGTTCTTC. The encoded protein is CASSLAGVGEQFF.

This chain links TRBV19 with TRBJ1-1; D gene unclear. Germline V gives CDR1 LNHDA, CDR2 SQIVND (reference sequence). The CDR3 consists of 14 residues. Trimming cost V 9 bases and J 3 bases, with 17 bases left between them. The CDR3 here is CASFSGRPDTEAFF. The CDR3 nucleotides read TGTGCCAGCTTTTCAGGCAGACCCGACACTGAAGCTTTCTTT. The full variable domain, completed using reference TRBV19 and TRBJ1-1, is DGGITQSPKYLFRKEGQNVTLSCEQNLNHDAMYWYRQDPGQGLRLIYYSQIVNDFQKGDIAEGYSVSREKKESFPLTVTSAQKNPTAFYLCASFSGRPDTEAFFGQGTRLTVV.

As concerns this clone: The same CDR3 also results from other DNA sequences found in this sample. The rearrangement links TRBV3-1 (or the pseudogene TRBV3-2) to TRBJ1-1; D perhaps matches TRBD1 (5 bases). The CDR3 has 13 residues. Germline V gene lookup returns CDR1 LGHDT and CDR2 YNNKEL (reference sequence). V dropped 2 bases and J dropped 4 bases, with 8 bases sitting between them. The CDR3 here is CASSQRGGTEAFF. The CDR3 DNA follows: TGTGCCAGCAGCCAACGGGGGGGCACTGAAGCTTTCTTT.

In this sample, this clone turned up a few times. The rearrangement links TRBV7-2 to TRBJ1-4; weak D call: TRBD1 (6 bases). Germline V lookup: CDR1 SGHTA, CDR2 FQGNSA. The CDR3 is made up of 14 amino acids. V lost 0 bases and J lost 8, with 10 bases in between. This CDR3 is CASSLAVTGEKLFF. The CDR3 region has the DNA TGTGCCAGCAGCTTAGCGGTAACAGGGGAAAAACTGTTTTTT.

Details on this clone: The sample holds other DNA sequences that translate to the same CDR3. The genes are TRBV18 and TRBJ1-2; D possibly corresponds to TRBD1 (6 bases). V was cut by 2 bases and J by 2 bases, with 12 bases left in between. Germline CDR1 KGHSH, CDR2 LQKENI. The CDR3 extends over 15 amino acids. The CDR3 DNA is TGTGCCAGCTCACCAGCTGACAGGTCCAACTATGGCTACACCTTC. Its translation is CASSPADRSNYGYTF.

J is TRBJ1-5 and V is TRBV2; possible D gene TRBD1, 5 bases. From germline, CDR1 is SNHLY and CDR2 FYNNEI. Trimming took 0 bases from V and 6 from J, leaving 12 bases between them. There are 15 residues in the CDR3. CDR3 protein: CASSEALAGLQPQHF. Here the CDR3 DNA reads TGTGCCAGCAGTGAAGCGCTTGCAGGGCTTCAGCCCCAGCATTTT.

This chain connects TRBV18 to TRBJ1-2, with unresolved D. V dropped 0 bases and J dropped 6 bases, with 17 bases sitting between them. The germline CDR1 and CDR2 sequences are KGHSH and LQKENI. The CDR3 is 16 residues long. The chain's CDR3 is CASSPPRTRLRNGYTF. In DNA, the CDR3 is TGTGCCAGCTCACCACCGAGGACTCGATTACGAAATGGCTACACCTTC.

The chain recombines TRBV5-1 with TRBJ2-3; D is ambiguous. Trimming took off 2 bases at V and 0 bases at J, with 10 bases between the two ends. The germline gives CDR1 SGHRS, CDR2 YFSETQ. The CDR3 contains 15 residues. In DNA, the CDR3 is TGCGCCAGCAGCTTCAGAGAGGCTAGCACAGATACGCAGTATTTT. Translation gives CASSFREASTDTQYF.

The genes are TRBV5-1 and TRBJ1-1; D remains unclear. V lost 4 bases to trimming and J lost 4 bases, with 14 bases between them. The CDR3 is made up of 14 amino acids. The germline CDR1 and CDR2 sequences are SGHRS and YFSETQ. The CDR3 region has the DNA TGCGCCAGCAGCGTTGACAACATGGGCACTGAAGCTTTCTTT. Amino acids: CASSVDNMGTEAFF.

The rearrangement uses TRBV6-5 and TRBJ1-1, with D possibly being TRBD1 (6 bases). The germline CDR1 and CDR2 sequences are MNHEY and SVGAGI. The CDR3 spans 12 residues. Trimming took 2 bases from V and 7 from J, leaving 8 bases between them. The CDR3 loop reads CASSYPDSEAFF. In nucleotides, the CDR3 is TGTGCCAGCAGTTACCCGGACAGTGAAGCTTTCTTT.

The chain is built from TRBV5-6 and TRBJ2-1, with no clear D. V was cut by 0 bases and J by 8 bases, with 3 bases left in between. CDR3 size: 11 residues. Per germline, CDR1 SGHDT and CDR2 YYEEEE. CDR3 loop: CASSLVDEQFF. The CDR3 DNA sequence: TGTGCCAGCAGCTTGGTAGATGAGCAGTTCTTC.

This clone was observed a single time. V gene TRBV18 combines with J gene TRBJ1-4; TRBD1 matches 9 bases. The CDR3 has 15 residues. The germline V gene has CDR1 KGHSH and CDR2 LQKENI. The junction had 6 bases not matched to a gene; V was cut back by 4 bases and J by 6 bases. CDR3 sequence reads: CASSLNRGRDEKLFF. The CDR3 DNA sequence: TGTGCCAGCTCACTAAACAGGGGGCGTGATGAAAAACTGTTTTTT. Complete variable domain (other parts from reference TRBV18 and TRBJ1-4): NAGVMQNPRHLVRRRGQEARLRCSPMKGHSHVYWYRQLPEEGLKFMVYLQKENIIDESGMPKERFSAEFPKEGPSILRIQQVVRGDSAAYFCASSLNRGRDEKLFFGSGTQLSVL.

The chain is built from TRBV15 and TRBJ1-1, with D possibly being TRBD1 (6 bases). Germline V gives CDR1 LNHNV, CDR2 YYDKDF (reference sequence). V was clipped by 1 base and J by 0 bases, with 6 bases between them. The CDR3 contains 14 residues. CDR3 loop: CATSRGQVNTEAFF. CDR3 in DNA: TGTGCCACCAGCAGAGGACAGGTGAACACTGAAGCTTTCTTT. The whole variable domain, remainder taken from reference TRBV15 and TRBJ1-1, is DAMVIQNPRYQVTQFGKPVTLSCSQTLNHNVMYWYQQKSSQAPKLLFHYYDKDFNNEADTPDNFQSRRPNTSFCFLDIRSPGLGDTAMYLCATSRGQVNTEAFFGQGTRLTVV.